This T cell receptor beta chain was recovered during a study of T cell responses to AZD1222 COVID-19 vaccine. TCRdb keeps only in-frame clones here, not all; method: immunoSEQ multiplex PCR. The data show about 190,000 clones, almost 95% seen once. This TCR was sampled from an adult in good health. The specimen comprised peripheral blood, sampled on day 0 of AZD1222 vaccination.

The CDR3 loop reads CASSLRGVVADTQYF. DNA for the CDR3: TGTGCCAGCAGCTTACGCGGGGTGGTGGCAGATACGCAGTATTTT. The chain joins TRBV7-2 to TRBJ2-3, with D possibly TRBD2 on 6 matching bases. The CDR3 consists of 15 residues. Per germline, CDR1 SGHTA and CDR2 FQGNSA. Trimming cost V 2 bases and J 4 bases, with 13 bases left between them.